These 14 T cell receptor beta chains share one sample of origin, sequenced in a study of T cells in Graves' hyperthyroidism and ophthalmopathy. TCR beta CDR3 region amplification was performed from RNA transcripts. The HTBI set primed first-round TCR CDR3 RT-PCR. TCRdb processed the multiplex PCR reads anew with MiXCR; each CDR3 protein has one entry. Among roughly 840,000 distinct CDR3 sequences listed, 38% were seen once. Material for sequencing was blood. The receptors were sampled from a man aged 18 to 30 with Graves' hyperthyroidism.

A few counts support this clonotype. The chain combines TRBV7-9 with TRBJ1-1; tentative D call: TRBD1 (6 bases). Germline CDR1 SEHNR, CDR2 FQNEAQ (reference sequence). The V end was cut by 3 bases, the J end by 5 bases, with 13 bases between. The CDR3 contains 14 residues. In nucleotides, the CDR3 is TGTGCCAGCAGCTTGCCCAAGGGGGGGACTGAAGCTTTCTTT. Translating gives CASSLPKGGTEAFF.

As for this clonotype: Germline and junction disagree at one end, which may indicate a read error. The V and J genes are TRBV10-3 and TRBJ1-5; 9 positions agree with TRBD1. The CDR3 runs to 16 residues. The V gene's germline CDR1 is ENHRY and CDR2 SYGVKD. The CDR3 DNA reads TGTGCCAGCAGTAGCTCCGGGACAGGGAGCAATCAGCCCCAGCATTTT. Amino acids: CASSSSGTGSNQPQHF.

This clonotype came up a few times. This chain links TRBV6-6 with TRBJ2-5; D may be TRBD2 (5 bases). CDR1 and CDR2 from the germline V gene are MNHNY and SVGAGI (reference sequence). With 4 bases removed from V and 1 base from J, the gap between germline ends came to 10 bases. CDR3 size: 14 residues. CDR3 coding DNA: TGTGCCAGCAGTTCCGACTACTCCCAAGAGACCCAGTACTTC. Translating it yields CASSSDYSQETQYF.

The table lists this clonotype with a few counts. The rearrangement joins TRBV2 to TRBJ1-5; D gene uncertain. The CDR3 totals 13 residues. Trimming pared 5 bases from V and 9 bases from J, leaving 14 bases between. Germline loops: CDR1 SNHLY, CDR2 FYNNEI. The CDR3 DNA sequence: TGTGCCAGCAGTCTAACGGAGAATGGGCCCCAGCATTTT. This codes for CASSLTENGPQHF.

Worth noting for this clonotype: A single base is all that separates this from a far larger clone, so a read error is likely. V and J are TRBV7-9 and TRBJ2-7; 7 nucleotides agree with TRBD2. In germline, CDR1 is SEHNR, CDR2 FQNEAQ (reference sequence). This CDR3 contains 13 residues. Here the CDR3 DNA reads TGTGCCAGCAGCTTGACTAGCTCCTACGAGCAGCACTTC. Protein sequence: CASSLTSSYEQHF.

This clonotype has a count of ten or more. DNA for the CDR3: TGTGCCAGCAGCTACGGGACAGGTCTTTTGGAGGGCTACACCTTC. This sequence encodes CASSYGTGLLEGYTF. J is TRBJ1-2 and V is TRBV7-9; TRBD1 agrees at 8 bases. V was clipped by 4 bases and J by 8 bases; unmatched bases: 12. CDR3 length: 15 amino acids. Germline V CDR1 and CDR2: SEHNR, FQNEAQ (reference sequence).

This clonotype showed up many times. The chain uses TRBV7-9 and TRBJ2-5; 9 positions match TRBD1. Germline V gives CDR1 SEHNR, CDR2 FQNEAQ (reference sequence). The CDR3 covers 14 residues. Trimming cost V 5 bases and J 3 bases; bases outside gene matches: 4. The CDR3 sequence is CASSPGTGKETQYF. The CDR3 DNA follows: TGTGCCAGCAGCCCAGGGACAGGGAAAGAGACCCAGTACTTC. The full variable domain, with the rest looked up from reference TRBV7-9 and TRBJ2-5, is DTGVSQNPRHKITKRGQNVTFRCDPISEHNRLYWYRQTLGQGPEFLTYFQNEAQLEKSRLLSDRFSAERPKGSFSTLEIQRTEQGDSAMYLCASSPGTGKETQYFGPGTRLLVL.

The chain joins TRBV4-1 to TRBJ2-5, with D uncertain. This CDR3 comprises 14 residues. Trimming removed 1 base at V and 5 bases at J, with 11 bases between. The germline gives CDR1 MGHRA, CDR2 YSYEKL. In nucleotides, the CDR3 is TGCGCCAGCAGCCAAGGTTTAAACTTGGAGACCCAGTACTTC. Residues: CASSQGLNLETQYF.

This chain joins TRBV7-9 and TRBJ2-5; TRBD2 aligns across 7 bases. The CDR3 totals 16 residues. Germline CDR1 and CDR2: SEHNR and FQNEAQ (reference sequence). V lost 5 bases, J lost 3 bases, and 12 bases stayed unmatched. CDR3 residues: CASSLPFRGEKETQYF. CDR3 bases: TGTGCCAGCAGCCTTCCCTTTCGGGGGGAGAAAGAGACCCAGTACTTC.

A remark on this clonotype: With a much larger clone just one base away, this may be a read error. CDR3 sequence (DNA): TGTGCCAGCAGTGATACGGGACAGATGAACACTGAAGCTTTCTTT. Amino acid sequence: CASSDTGQMNTEAFF. The chain carries TRBV2 and TRBJ1-1; 7 nucleotides match TRBD1. The CDR3 runs to 15 residues. V was clipped by 3 bases and J by 0 bases; unmatched bases: 4. Germline V gene lookup returns CDR1 SNHLY and CDR2 FYNNEI.

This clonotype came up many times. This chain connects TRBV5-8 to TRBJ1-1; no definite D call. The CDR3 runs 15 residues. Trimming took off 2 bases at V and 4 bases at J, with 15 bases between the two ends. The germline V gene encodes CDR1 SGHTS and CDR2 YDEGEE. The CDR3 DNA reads TGTGCCAGCAGCTTTGGCGCCAATCTTACCACTGAAGCTTTCTTT. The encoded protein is CASSFGANLTTEAFF.

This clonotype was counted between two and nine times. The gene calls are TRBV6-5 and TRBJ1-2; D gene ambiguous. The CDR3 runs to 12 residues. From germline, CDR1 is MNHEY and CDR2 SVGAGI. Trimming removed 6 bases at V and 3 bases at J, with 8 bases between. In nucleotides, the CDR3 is TGTGCCAGCAGAGGACCGCACTATGGCTACACCTTC. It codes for CASRGPHYGYTF.

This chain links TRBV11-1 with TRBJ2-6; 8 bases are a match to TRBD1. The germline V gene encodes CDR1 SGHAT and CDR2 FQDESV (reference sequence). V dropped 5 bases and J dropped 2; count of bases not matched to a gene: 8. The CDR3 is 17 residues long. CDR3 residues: CASSPPGTGAGANVLTF. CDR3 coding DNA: TGTGCCAGCAGCCCGCCCGGGACAGGCGCTGGGGCCAACGTCCTGACTTTC. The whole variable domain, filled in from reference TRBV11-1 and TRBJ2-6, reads EAEVAQSPRYKITEKSQAVAFWCDPISGHATLYWYRQILGQGPELLVQFQDESVVDDSQLPKDRFSAERLKGVDSTLKIQPAELGDSAMYLCASSPPGTGAGANVLTFGAGSRLTVL.

The CDR3 DNA reads as TGCGCGAAGCGGGAGCAGGCCTGGGAGCTGTTTTTT. Translating gives CAKREQAWELFF. The chain is built from TRBV20-1 and TRBJ2-2, with 8 nucleotides matching TRBD2. CDR3 size: 12 residues. Germline V gene sequence: CDR1 DFQATT, CDR2 SNEGSKA (reference sequence).